This is a list of T cell receptor beta chains from one sample in a study of immune evolution from preneoplasia to lung adenocarcinoma. Libraries were prepared by immunoSEQ multiplex PCR; TCRdb keeps only in-frame clonotypes and omits some of them. The repertoire has several thousand clones, roughly 85% of them found once; the top ten carry under 7%. Source material: FFPE minimally invasive lung adenocarcinoma tissue. These receptors all stem from a person aged 65-85 years with lung adenocarcinoma. Both conserved end residues are part of each CDR3.

v_call	j_call	cdr3_aa
TRBV11-2	TRBJ1-1	CASSLGTANTEAFF
TRBV27	TRBJ2-3	CASSLYASRGDTQYF
TRBV11-2	TRBJ1-1	CASSVGQTKPPEAFF
TRBV9	TRBJ1-2	CASSRAGTSGYTF
TRBV5-4	TRBJ2-1	CASSRTGQNNEQFF
TRBV19	TRBJ2-5	CATYQETQYF
TRBV6-6	TRBJ2-2	CASSYGGGRTGELFF
TRBV4-1	TRBJ1-2	CASSQDPTARRLHGYTF
TRBV7-9	TRBJ1-6	CASSLRRGAGNSPLHF
TRBV11-2	TRBJ2-7	CASSFHRGTSYEQYF
TRBV28	TRBJ2-1	CASSWPSGGVNEQFF
TRBV5-1	TRBJ2-7	CASSVLSPGTPYEQYF
TRBV6-5	TRBJ2-1	CASKKGQAYNEQFF
TRBV2	TRBJ1-1	CASRDRGRVNTEAFF
TRBV5-1	TRBJ2-7	CASSSYGSYEQYF
TRBV5-4	TRBJ2-1	CASSPLGVGNEQFF
TRBV18	TRBJ1-1	CASSATGGFTEAFF
TRBV7-6	TRBJ1-1	CASSSGRLNTEAFF
TRBV5-1	TRBJ2-1	CASSSRTSGGSEQFF
TRBV11-1	TRBJ2-2	CASRRQGDGTGELFF
TRBV5-1	TRBJ1-1	CASSRDRWVTEAFF
TRBV18	TRBJ1-1	CASSLGQLNTEAFF
TRBV14	TRBJ2-2	CASSHTLAGDNTGELFF
TRBV14	TRBJ2-7	CASSYVHSYEQYF
TRBV5-6	TRBJ1-1	CASSPTGDFTEAFF
TRBV27	TRBJ2-1	CASSLTGQGVYNEQFF
TRBV21-1	TRBJ2-3	CASTWTSGDAHSLSNLTDTQYF
TRBV5-1	TRBJ2-2	CASSLSDGNTGELFF
TRBV28	TRBJ1-1	CASSRLSLNTEAFF
TRBV4-2	TRBJ1-1	CASSHPTAGSEAFF
TRBV27	TRBJ1-2	CASSYWGGNGYTF
TRBV5-4	TRBJ1-6	CASSIQSGGGVSPLHF
TRBV2	TRBJ1-6	CASSEWAEDSPLHF
TRBV18	TRBJ1-1	CASSLRVVGMSEAFF
TRBV6-6	TRBJ2-1	CASSTRFSGGPNEQFF
TRBV9	TRBJ2-5	CASSVSGGAWETQYF
TRBV7-8	TRBJ1-1	CASSLGQGMVNTEAFF
TRBV10-2	TRBJ1-2	CASKPGQGSGGYTF
TRBV7-3	TRBJ1-1	CASSSTGGPWTEAFF
TRBV7-2	TRBJ1-6	CASRPPGLESPLHF